A selection of T cell receptor beta chains follows, all from one sample in a study of graft-versus-host responses after intestinal transplantation. Assay: immunoSEQ multiplex PCR; the TCRdb copy retains only in-frame clones and omits some. The table includes about 25,000 clones, approximately 94% detected once. Source: PBMCs, taken 156 days after intestinal transplant. The receptors come from a human patient who received an intestinal transplant, so some T cells may come from the graft donor. Each CDR3 is given without its conserved first and last residue.

TRBV5-4,ATIAGGLYNEQF
TRBV7-6,ASSVRDSSYEQY
TRBV6-1,ASSEPGANYGYT
TRBV19,ASSIGWTGTSQPQH
TRBV10-3,AISGGASGGTQY
TRBV7-6,ASSLALANTDTQY
TRBV4-2,ASSQVDGASEKLF
TRBV5-1,ASSMGGHTDTQY
TRBV6-5,ASTNGGFYGYT
TRBV27,ASSLTAGAVNQPQH
TRBV9,ASAPAGQSYNEQF
TRBV2,ASSVPAENPRTGELF
TRBV21-1,ASSKIWGPSYNEQF
TRBV27,ASSREGVLPGELF